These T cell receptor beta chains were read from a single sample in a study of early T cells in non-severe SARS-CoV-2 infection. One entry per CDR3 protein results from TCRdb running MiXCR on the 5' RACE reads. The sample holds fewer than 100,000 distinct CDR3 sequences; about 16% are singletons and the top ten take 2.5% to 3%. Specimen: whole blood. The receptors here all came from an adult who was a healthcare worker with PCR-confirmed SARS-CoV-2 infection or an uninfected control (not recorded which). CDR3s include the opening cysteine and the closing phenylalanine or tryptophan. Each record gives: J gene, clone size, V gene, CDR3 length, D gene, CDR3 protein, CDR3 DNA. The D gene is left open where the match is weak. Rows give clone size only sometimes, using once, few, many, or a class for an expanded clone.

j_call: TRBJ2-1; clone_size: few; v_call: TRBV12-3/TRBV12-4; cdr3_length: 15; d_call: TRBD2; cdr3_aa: CASSLVLAGNNEQFF; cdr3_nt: TGTGCCAGCAGTTTAGTACTAGCGGGAAACAATGAGCAGTTCTTC
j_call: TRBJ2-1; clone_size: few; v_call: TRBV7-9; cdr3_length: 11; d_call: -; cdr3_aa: CASSSVQEQFF; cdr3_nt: TGTGCCAGCAGCTCTGTTCAGGAGCAGTTCTTC
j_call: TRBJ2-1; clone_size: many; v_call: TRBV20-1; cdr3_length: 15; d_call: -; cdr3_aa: CSARDWQRVEGEQFF; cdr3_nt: TGCAGTGCTAGGGACTGGCAGCGGGTAGAGGGTGAGCAGTTCTTC
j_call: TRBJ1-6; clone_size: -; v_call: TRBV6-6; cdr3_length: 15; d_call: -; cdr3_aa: CASSPRGHSNSPLHF; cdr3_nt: TGTGCCAGCAGCCCCCGGGGACACAGTAATTCACCCCTCCACTTT
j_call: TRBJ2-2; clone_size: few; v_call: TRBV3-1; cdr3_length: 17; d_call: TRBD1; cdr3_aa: CASSQGVTGANTGELFF; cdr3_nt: TGTGCCAGCAGCCAAGGAGTTACAGGGGCGAACACCGGGGAGCTGTTTTTT
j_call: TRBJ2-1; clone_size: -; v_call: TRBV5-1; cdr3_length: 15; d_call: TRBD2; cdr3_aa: CASSFEREQNNEQFF; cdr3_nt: TGCGCCAGCAGCTTCGAGCGGGAACAAAACAATGAGCAGTTCTTC
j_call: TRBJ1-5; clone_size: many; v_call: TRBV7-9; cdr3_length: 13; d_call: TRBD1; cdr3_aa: CASSLTGDQPQHF; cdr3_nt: TGTGCCAGCAGCTTAACAGGGGATCAGCCCCAGCATTTT
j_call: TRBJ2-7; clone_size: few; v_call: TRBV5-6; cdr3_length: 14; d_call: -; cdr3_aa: CASRKTGYTYEQYF; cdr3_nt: TGTGCCAGCAGAAAGACAGGATACACCTACGAGCAGTACTTC
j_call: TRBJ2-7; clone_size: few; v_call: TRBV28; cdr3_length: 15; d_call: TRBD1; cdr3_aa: CASSLDPRQGGEQYF; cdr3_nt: TGTGCCAGCAGTTTAGATCCCCGACAGGGGGGCGAGCAGTACTTC
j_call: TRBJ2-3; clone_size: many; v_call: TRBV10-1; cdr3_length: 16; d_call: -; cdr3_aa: CASSESASLMADTQYF; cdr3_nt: TGCGCCAGCAGTGAGTCTGCTAGCTTAATGGCAGATACGCAGTATTTT
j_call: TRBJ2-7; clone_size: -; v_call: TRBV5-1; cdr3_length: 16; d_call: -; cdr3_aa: CASSSQLRTPTYEQYF; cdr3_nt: TGCGCCAGCAGCTCCCAACTCCGGACACCGACCTACGAGCAGTACTTC
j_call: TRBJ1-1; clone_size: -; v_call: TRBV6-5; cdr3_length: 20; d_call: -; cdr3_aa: CASSRTRRGLRDTIPTEAFF; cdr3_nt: TGTGCCAGCAGCCGAACTCGTCGGGGTTTGCGGGACACAATCCCCACTGAAGCTTTCTTT
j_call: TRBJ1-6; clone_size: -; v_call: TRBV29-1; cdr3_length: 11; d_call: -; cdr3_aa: CSVGDDSPLHF; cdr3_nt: TGCAGCGTTGGTGATGATTCACCCCTCCACTTT
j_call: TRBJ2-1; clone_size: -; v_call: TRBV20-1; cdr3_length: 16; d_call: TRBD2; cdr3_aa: CSARDPRGRAYNEQFF; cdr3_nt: TGCAGTGCTAGAGATCCCCGCGGGAGGGCCTACAATGAGCAGTTCTTC
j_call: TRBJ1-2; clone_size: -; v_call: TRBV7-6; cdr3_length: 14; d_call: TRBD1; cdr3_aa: CASSLRQGAGGYTF; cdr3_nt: TGTGCCAGCAGCTTAAGGCAGGGGGCGGGAGGCTACACCTTC
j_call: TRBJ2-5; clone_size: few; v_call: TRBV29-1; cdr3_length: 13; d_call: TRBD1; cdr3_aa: CSALGQVQETQYF; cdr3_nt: TGCAGCGCCCTTGGACAGGTCCAAGAGACCCAGTACTTC
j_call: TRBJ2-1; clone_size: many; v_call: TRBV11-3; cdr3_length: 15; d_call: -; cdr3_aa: CASSLMRGLYNEQFF; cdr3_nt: TGTGCCAGCAGCTTAATGCGGGGCCTATACAATGAGCAGTTCTTC
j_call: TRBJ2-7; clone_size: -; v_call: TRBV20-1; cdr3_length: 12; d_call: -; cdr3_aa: CSADGGAYEQYF; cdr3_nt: TGCAGTGCGGACGGCGGGGCCTACGAGCAGTACTTC
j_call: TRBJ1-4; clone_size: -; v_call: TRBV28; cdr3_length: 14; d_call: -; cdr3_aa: CASSTSGVKEKLFF; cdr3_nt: TGTGCCAGCAGCACATCAGGGGTAAAGGAAAAACTGTTTTTT
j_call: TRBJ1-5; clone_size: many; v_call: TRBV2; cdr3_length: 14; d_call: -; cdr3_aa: CASSEQGEGQPQHF; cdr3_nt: TGTGCCAGCAGTGAACAGGGCGAGGGTCAGCCCCAGCATTTT
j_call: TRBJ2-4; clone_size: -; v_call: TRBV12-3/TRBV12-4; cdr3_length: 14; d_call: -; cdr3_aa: CASRLSGRGDIQYF; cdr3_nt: TGTGCCAGCAGATTGAGCGGTAGAGGGGACATTCAGTACTTC
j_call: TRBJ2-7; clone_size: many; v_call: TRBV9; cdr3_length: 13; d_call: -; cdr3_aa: CASSVDGGYEQYF; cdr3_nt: TGTGCCAGCAGCGTAGATGGGGGATACGAGCAGTACTTC
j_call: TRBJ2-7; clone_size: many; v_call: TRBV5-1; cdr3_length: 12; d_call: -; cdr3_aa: CASSSEGVMKYF; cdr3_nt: TGCGCCAGCAGCTCTGAGGGGGTAATGAAGTACTTC
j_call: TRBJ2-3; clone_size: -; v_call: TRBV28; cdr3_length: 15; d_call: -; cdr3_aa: CASQAAGGRTDTQYF; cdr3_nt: TGTGCCAGCCAGGCCGCTGGGGGCCGCACAGATACGCAGTATTTT
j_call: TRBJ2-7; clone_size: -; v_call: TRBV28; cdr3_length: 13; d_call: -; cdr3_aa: CASSQTGIGEQYF; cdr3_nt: TGTGCCAGCAGTCAAACAGGGATAGGAGAGCAGTACTTC
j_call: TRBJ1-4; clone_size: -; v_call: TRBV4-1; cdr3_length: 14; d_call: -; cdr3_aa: CVSSPEAWNEKLFF; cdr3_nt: TGCGTCAGCAGCCCCGAGGCCTGGAATGAAAAACTGTTTTTT
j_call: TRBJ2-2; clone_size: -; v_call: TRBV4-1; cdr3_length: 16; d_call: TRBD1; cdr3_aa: CASSQRDRGTPGELFF; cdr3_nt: TGCGCCAGCAGCCAGCGGGACAGGGGAACCCCCGGGGAGCTGTTTTTT
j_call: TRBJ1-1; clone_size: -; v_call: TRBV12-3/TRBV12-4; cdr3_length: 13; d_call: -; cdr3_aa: CASSFSWRTEAFF; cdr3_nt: TGTGCCAGCAGTTTTAGCTGGCGGACTGAAGCTTTCTTT
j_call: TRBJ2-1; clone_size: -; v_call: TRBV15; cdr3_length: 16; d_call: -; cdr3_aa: CATSSPIGDETDEQFF; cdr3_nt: TGTGCCACCAGCAGTCCCATCGGGGACGAGACAGATGAGCAGTTCTTC
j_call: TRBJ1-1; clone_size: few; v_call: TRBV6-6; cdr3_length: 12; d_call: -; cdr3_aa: CASSYGGREAFF; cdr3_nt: TGTGCCAGCAGTTACGGGGGACGGGAAGCTTTCTTT
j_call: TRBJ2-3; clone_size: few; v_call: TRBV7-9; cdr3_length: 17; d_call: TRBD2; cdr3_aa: CASSLAVPSGSSDTQYF; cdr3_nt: TGTGCCAGCAGCTTAGCGGTTCCTAGCGGGAGTTCAGATACGCAGTATTTT
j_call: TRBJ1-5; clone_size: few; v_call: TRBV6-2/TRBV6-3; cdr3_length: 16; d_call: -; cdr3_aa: CASSYSKVGGKQPQHF; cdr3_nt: TGTGCCAGCAGTTACTCGAAGGTAGGAGGAAAACAGCCCCAGCATTTT
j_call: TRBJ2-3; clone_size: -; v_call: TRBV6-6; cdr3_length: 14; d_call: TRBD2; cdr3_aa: CASTSSGSTDTQYF; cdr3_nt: TGTGCCAGCACCAGTAGCGGGAGCACAGATACGCAGTATTTT
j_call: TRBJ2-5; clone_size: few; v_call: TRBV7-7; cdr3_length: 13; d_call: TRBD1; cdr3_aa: CASRRAGGETQYF; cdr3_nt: TGTGCTAGCAGGCGGGCAGGGGGAGAGACCCAGTACTTC
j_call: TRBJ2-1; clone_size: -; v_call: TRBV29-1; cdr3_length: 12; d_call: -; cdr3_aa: CSVESFGTLQFF; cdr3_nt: TGCAGCGTTGAATCGTTTGGGACTTTGCAGTTCTTC
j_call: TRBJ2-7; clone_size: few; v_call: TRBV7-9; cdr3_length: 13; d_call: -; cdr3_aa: CASSLAVVYEQYF; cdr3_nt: TGTGCCAGCAGCTTAGCGGTCGTGTACGAGCAGTACTTC
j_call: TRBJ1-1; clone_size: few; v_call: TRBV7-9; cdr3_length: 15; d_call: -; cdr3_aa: CASSSLTGFHTEAFF; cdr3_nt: TGTGCCAGCAGCTCGCTCACAGGGTTTCACACTGAAGCTTTCTTT
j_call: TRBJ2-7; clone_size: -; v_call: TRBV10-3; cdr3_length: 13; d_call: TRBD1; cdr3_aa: CAIRIQGADEQYF; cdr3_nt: TGTGCCATCAGGATACAGGGGGCTGACGAGCAGTACTTC
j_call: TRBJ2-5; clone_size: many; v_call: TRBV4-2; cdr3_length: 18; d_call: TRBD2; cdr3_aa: CASSQALAGPPYQETQYF; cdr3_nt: TGTGCCAGCAGCCAAGCACTAGCGGGCCCCCCCTACCAAGAGACCCAGTACTTC
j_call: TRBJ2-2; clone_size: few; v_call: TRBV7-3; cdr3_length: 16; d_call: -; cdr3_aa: CASSLRSGGDTGELFF; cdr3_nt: TGTGCCAGCAGTCTCAGGAGCGGCGGCGACACCGGGGAGCTGTTTTTT
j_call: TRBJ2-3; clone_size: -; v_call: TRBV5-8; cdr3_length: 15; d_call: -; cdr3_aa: CASSPQNRVTDTQYF; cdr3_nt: TGTGCCAGCAGCCCCCAGAACCGAGTGACAGATACGCAGTATTTT